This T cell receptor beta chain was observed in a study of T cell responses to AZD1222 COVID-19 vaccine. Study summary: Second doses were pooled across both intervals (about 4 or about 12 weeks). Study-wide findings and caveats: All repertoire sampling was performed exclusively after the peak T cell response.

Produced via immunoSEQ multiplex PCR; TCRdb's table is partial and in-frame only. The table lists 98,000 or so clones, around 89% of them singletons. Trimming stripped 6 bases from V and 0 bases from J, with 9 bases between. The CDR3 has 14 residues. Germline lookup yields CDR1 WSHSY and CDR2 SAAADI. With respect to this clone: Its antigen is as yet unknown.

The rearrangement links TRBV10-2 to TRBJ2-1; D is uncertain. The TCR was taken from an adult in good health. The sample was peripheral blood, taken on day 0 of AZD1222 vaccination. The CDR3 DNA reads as TGCGCCAGCAGGGACCTCAGCTCCTACAATGAGCAGTTCTTC. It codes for CASRDLSSYNEQFF.